Presented here are 20 T cell receptor beta chains from one specimen sequenced in a study of CD8+ T cells in alopecia areata. cDNA reverse transcribed from extracted RNA served as the sequencing template. Measured with immunoSEQ multiplex PCR; TCRdb has only the in-frame clones, and not every one. The sample contains about 140,000 clones, approximately 86% of which appear only once. The treatment: oral pan-JAK inhibitor, 5-10 mg twice daily. The sample in question was CD8+ T cells sorted from blood, obtained at week 4, from a patient treated with tofacitinib. The receptor source for this set is a human donor with alopecia areata.

The chain carries TRBV2 and TRBJ2-1, with 8 bases fitting TRBD2. CDR3 length: 13 residues. V dropped 3 bases and J dropped 6; count of bases not matched to a gene: 1. Germline V gives CDR1 SNHLY, CDR2 FYNNEI. CDR3 DNA: TGTGCCAGCAGTGAGGGACTAGGCAATGAGCAGTTCTTC. This translates into CASSEGLGNEQFF.

This chain connects TRBV27 to TRBJ2-3, with TRBD2 identical over 10 bases. Per the germline V gene, CDR1 is MNHEY and CDR2 is SMNVEV (reference sequence). V dropped 4 bases and J dropped 2; count of bases not matched to a gene: 9. The CDR3 has 17 amino acids. The CDR3 spells CASSSSRLAGITDTQYF. The CDR3 nucleotides are TGTGCCAGCAGTTCCTCCCGACTAGCGGGCATCACAGATACGCAGTATTTT.

The chain employs TRBV27 and TRBJ2-5, with no clear D. The J call may be mistaken, given a closer DNA end match to TRBJ2-7. Per the germline V gene, CDR1 is MNHEY and CDR2 is SMNVEV (reference sequence). CDR3 length: 13 amino acids. The CDR3 nucleotides read TGTGCCAGCAGTTTCTTGGGTAACCACGAGCAGTACTTC. This codes for CASSFLGNHEQYF.

This sequence joins TRBV29-1 and TRBJ2-7; no definite D call. The CDR3 is 12 amino acids. Deletions cut 4 bases from V and 3 bases from J, with 10 bases between. The germline CDR1 and CDR2 sequences are SQVTM and ANQGSEA. The CDR3: CSVGKDDYEQYF. CDR3 in DNA: TGCAGCGTTGGGAAAGACGACTACGAGCAGTACTTC.

The chain is built from TRBV4-1 and TRBJ1-1; no reliable D call. The V end was cut by 0 bases, the J end by 1 base, with 6 bases between. Germline assignment: CDR1 MGHRA and CDR2 YSYEKL. The CDR3 consists of 14 residues. The CDR3 loop reads CASSQDAENTEAFF. DNA for the CDR3: TGCGCCAGCAGCCAAGACGCGGAGAACACTGAAGCTTTCTTT.

This clone was recorded once. The V gene is TRBV6-1, the J gene TRBJ2-1; no reliable D call. CDR3 length: 13 amino acids. CDR1 is MNHNS, CDR2 SASEGT, per germline. V was pared by 3 bases and J by 10 bases, with 13 bases between. CDR3 bases: TGTGCCAGCAGTGATAATTCTGAATCGGAGCAGTTCTTC. Amino acids: CASSDNSESEQFF.

The V and J genes are TRBV2 and TRBJ2-1; TRBD2 matches 11 bases. The CDR3 totals 16 residues. The V gene's germline CDR1 is SNHLY and CDR2 FYNNEI. CDR3 in amino acids: CACLISTSGKENEQFF. For the CDR3, the DNA is TGTGCTTGCCTCATCTCGACTAGCGGGAAGGAGAATGAGCAGTTCTTC.

The chain links TRBV15 to TRBJ1-1; D is undetermined. In germline, CDR1 is LNHNV, CDR2 YYDKDF (reference sequence). Deletions cut 3 bases from V and 0 bases from J, with 5 bases between. The CDR3 covers 13 residues. The CDR3 DNA is TGTGCCACCAGCAGCCTTATGAACACTGAAGCTTTCTTT. It translates to CATSSLMNTEAFF. Looking up the rest from reference TRBV15 and TRBJ1-1 gives the full variable domain: DAMVIQNPRYQVTQFGKPVTLSCSQTLNHNVMYWYQQKSSQAPKLLFHYYDKDFNNEADTPDNFQSRRPNTSFCFLDIRSPGLGDTAMYLCATSSLMNTEAFFGQGTRLTVV.

In its sample, this clone was seen a few times. The rearrangement uses TRBV7-6 and TRBJ1-2; D perhaps matches TRBD1 (6 bases). The CDR3 contains 16 residues. The V end was cut by 1 base, the J end by 4 bases, with 16 bases between. CDR1 SGHVS and CDR2 FNYEAQ come from the germline V gene. CDR3 sequence: CASSLGMGGPLYGYTF. In DNA, the CDR3 is TGTGCCAGCAGCTTAGGGATGGGGGGGCCCCTCTATGGCTACACCTTC. The variable domain in full, completed from reference TRBV7-6 and TRBJ1-2, reads GAGVSQSPRYKVTKRGQDVALRCDPISGHVSLYWYRQALGQGPEFLTYFNYEAQQDKSGLPNDRFSAERPEGSISTLTIQRTEQRDSAMYRCASSLGMGGPLYGYTFGSGTRLTVV.

The chain uses TRBV29-1 and TRBJ2-3; 12 positions agree with TRBD2. V was clipped by 1 base and J by 5 bases; unmatched bases: 7. The CDR3 contains 16 residues. The germline CDR1 and CDR2 sequences are SQVTM and ANQGSEA. The CDR3 DNA sequence: TGCAGCGTTGAAGTGACTAGCGGGAGACGGGAAGATACGCAGTATTTT. This sequence encodes CSVEVTSGRREDTQYF.

This clone has only one observation. The rearrangement uses TRBV25-1 and TRBJ2-5; D is ambiguous. The V and J ends lost 1 base and 2 bases respectively, with 8 bases between them. Germline V gives CDR1 MGHDK, CDR2 SYGVNS. The CDR3 sequence is 14 residues long. This CDR3 reads CASSELTEQETQYF. As DNA, the CDR3 is TGTGCCAGCAGTGAATTGACGGAACAAGAGACCCAGTACTTC.

A note on this clone: Distinct nucleotide sequences in the sample also encode this CDR3. The chain employs TRBV5-1 and TRBJ2-1; D ambiguous. CDR1 and CDR2 (germline): SGHRS, YFSETQ. Trimming shortened V by 0 bases and J by 6 bases, and 4 bases separated the two germline ends. The CDR3 extends over 12 amino acids. The CDR3, as DNA: TGCGCCAGCAGCTTGGGGAGCAATGAGCAGTTCTTC. This codes for CASSLGSNEQFF.

The V call is TRBV27, the J call TRBJ1-1, with a weak D call TRBD1 (6 bases). CDR1 MNHEY and CDR2 SMNVEV come from the germline V gene (reference sequence). This CDR3 is 18 amino acids long. Trimming removed 2 bases from V and 0 bases from J, with 19 bases in between. The CDR3 reads CASSLERGARAMNTEAFF. The CDR3 nucleotides read TGTGCCAGCAGTTTAGAGCGGGGGGCCCGAGCCATGAACACTGAAGCTTTCTTT.

Details on this clone: Other DNA sequences in the sample encode the same CDR3. As DNA, the CDR3 is TGTGCCAGCAGCCCGCTAGCGGGAGGGCCCGATACGCAGTATTTT. Its protein product is CASSPLAGGPDTQYF. This chain connects TRBV4-2 to TRBJ2-3, with 12 bases that match TRBD2. Germline-derived CDR1 and CDR2 are LGHNA and YNFKEQ. This CDR3 is 15 amino acids long. Trimming took 4 bases from V and 6 from J; bases not matched to a gene: 5.

V usage is TRBV29-1 and J usage is TRBJ1-1; D not certain. The V gene lost 0 bases and the J gene lost 4 bases, with 6 bases spanning the gap. This CDR3 is 12 amino acids long. Germline CDR1 SQVTM, CDR2 ANQGSEA. The CDR3 here is CSVEEGGTEAFF. CDR3 in DNA: TGCAGCGTTGAAGAGGGAGGCACTGAAGCTTTCTTT.

The CDR3: CATSRDGKGNQPQHF. DNA of the CDR3: TGTGCCACCAGCAGAGACGGCAAGGGAAATCAGCCCCAGCATTTT. The V gene is TRBV15, the J gene TRBJ1-5; unclear D gene. The V end was cut by 0 bases, the J end by 4 bases, with 10 bases between. Germline-derived CDR1 and CDR2 are LNHNV and YYDKDF (reference sequence). The length of the CDR3 is 15 residues. Variable domain in full (rest from reference TRBV15 and TRBJ1-5): DAMVIQNPRYQVTQFGKPVTLSCSQTLNHNVMYWYQQKSSQAPKLLFHYYDKDFNNEADTPDNFQSRRPNTSFCFLDIRSPGLGDTAMYLCATSRDGKGNQPQHFGDGTRLSIL.

In this sample, this clone turned up once. This sequence joins TRBV29-1 and TRBJ2-1, with 9 bases that match TRBD1. The CDR3 runs to 16 residues. The junction had 10 bases not matched to a gene; V was cut back by 3 bases and J by 4 bases. Germline V gene lookup returns CDR1 SQVTM and CDR2 ANQGSEA. In nucleotides, the CDR3 is TGCAGCGTTGAGGGGACAGGGACGACCCTTTACAATGAGCAGTTCTTC. Its protein is CSVEGTGTTLYNEQFF.

This chain connects TRBV29-1 to TRBJ2-3, with TRBD1 as a possible D gene (6 bases). Germline V gives CDR1 SQVTM, CDR2 ANQGSEA. V was trimmed by 7 bases and J by 6 bases, leaving 11 bases between them. The CDR3 consists of 11 residues. CDR3 in DNA: TGCAGCGCCACAGGGACCGATACGCAGTATTTT. This translates into CSATGTDTQYF.

The chain carries TRBV12-5 and TRBJ2-1, with 8 nucleotides matching TRBD1. Germline V lookup: CDR1 LGHNT, CDR2 FRNRAP. Trimming took 8 bases from V and 9 from J; bases not matched to a gene: 6. This CDR3 has 12 residues. CDR3 sequence reads: CASLDRGGEQFF. The CDR3 DNA sequence: TGTGCTAGTCTAGACAGGGGAGGTGAGCAGTTCTTC.

This chain joins TRBV6-5 and TRBJ1-2, with 10 bases that match TRBD1. The junction had 4 bases not matched to a gene; V was cut back by 6 bases and J by 6 bases. This CDR3 comprises 13 residues. Germline loops: CDR1 MNHEY, CDR2 SVGAGI. The DNA of the CDR3 is TGTGCCAGCAGGCTCGGACAGGGGGATGGCTACACCTTC. Its translation: CASRLGQGDGYTF.